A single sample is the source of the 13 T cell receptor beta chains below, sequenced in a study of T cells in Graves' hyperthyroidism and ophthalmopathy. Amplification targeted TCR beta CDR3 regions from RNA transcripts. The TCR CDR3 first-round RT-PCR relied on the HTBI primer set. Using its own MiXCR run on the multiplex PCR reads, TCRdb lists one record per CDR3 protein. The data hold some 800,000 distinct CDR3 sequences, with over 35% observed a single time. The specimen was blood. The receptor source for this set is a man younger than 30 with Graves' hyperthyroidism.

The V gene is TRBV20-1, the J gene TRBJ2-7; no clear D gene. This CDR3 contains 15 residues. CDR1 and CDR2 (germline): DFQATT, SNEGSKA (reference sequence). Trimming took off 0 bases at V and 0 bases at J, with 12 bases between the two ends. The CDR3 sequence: CSARDLEVNSYEQYF. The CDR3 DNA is TGCAGTGCTAGAGATCTCGAAGTCAACTCCTACGAGCAGTACTTC.

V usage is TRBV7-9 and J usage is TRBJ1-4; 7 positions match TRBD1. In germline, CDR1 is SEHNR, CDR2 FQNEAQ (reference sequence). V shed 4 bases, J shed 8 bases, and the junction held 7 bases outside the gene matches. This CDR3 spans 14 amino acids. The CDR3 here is CASSYPGGSEKLFF. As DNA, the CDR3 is TGTGCCAGCAGCTACCCAGGGGGGTCCGAAAAACTGTTTTTT.

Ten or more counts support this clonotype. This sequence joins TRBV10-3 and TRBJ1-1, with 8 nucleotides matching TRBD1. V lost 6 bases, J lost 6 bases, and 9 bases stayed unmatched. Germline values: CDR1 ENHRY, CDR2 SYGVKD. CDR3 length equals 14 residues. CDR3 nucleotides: TGTGCCATCAGGGACAGACAGGGGATCGCTGAAGCTTTCTTT. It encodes CAIRDRQGIAEAFF.

CDR3 amino acids: CASSLRLGEMMNTEAFF. The CDR3 bases are TGTGCCAGCAGCTTGAGATTGGGGGAGATGATGAACACTGAAGCTTTCTTT. This chain connects TRBV5-5 to TRBJ1-1, with D possibly being TRBD1 (5 bases). Germline CDR1 reads SGHKS; CDR2 reads YYEKEE (reference sequence). The CDR3 contains 17 residues. Deletions cut 1 base from V and 0 bases from J, with 16 bases between. Filled out from reference TRBV5-5 and TRBJ1-1, the complete variable domain reads DAGVTQSPTHLIKTRGQQVTLRCSPISGHKSVSWYQQVLGQGPQFIFQYYEKEERGRGNFPDRFSARQFPNYSSELNVNALLLGDSALYLCASSLRLGEMMNTEAFFGQGTRLTVV.

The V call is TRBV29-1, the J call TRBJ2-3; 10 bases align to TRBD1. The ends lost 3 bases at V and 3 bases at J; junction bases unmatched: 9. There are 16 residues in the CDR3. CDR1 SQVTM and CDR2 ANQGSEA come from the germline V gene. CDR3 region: CSVDGLDRGRTDTQYF. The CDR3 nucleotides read TGCAGCGTTGATGGGCTAGACAGGGGGCGGACAGATACGCAGTATTTT.

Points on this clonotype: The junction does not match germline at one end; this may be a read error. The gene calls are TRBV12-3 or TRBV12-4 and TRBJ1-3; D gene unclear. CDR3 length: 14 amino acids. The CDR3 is CASSFGSSGSTIYF. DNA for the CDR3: TGTGCCAGCAGTTTCGGCAGCTCTGGAAGCACCATATATTTT.

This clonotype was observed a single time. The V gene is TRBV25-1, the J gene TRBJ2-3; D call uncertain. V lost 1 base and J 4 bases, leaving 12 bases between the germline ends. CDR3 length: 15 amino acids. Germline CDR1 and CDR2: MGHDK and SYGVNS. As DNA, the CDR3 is TGTGCCAGCAGTGAATTGACGAGGAATTCAGATACGCAGTATTTT. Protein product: CASSELTRNSDTQYF.

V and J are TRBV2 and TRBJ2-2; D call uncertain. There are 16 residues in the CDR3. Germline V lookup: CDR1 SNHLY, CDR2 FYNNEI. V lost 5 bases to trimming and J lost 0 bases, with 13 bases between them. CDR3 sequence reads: CASSLEHTTNTGELFF. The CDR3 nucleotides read TGTGCCAGCAGTTTGGAACATACAACGAACACCGGGGAGCTGTTTTTT.

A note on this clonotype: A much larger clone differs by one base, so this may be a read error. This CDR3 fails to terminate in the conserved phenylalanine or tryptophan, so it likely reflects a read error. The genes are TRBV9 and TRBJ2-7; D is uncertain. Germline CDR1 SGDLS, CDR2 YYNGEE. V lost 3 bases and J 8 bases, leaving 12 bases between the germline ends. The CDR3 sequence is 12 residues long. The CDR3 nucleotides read TGTGCCAGCAGCGGACTCTCCAACAAGCAGTACTTG. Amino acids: CASSGLSNKQYL.

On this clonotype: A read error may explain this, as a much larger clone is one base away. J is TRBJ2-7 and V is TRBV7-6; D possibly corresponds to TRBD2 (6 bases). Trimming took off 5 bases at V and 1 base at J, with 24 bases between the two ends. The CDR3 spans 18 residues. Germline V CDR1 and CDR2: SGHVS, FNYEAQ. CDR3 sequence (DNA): TGTGCCAGCAGCCTAGGGACCGCGGGACCCTGGCGGTCCTACGAGCAGTACTTC. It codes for CASSLGTAGPWRSYEQYF.

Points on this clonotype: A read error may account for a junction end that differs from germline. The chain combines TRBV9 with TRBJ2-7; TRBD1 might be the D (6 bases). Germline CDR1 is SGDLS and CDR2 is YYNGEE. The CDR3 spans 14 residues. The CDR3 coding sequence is TGTGCCAGCAGCACAACCGGGACACCCTACAAGCAGTACTTC. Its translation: CASSTTGTPYKQYF.

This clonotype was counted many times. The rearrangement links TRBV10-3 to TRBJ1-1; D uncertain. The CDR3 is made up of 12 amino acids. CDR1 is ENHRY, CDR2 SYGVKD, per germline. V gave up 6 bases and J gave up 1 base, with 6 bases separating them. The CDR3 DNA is TGTGCCATCAGGAGCGGGAACACTGAAGCTTTCTTT. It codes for CAIRSGNTEAFF.

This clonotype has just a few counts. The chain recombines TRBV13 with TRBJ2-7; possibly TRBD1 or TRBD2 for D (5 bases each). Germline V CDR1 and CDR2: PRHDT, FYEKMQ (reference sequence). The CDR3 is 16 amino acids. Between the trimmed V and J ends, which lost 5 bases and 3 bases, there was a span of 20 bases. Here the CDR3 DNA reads TGTGCCAGCAGCCCGCCTCGTGGGGGTAGGTTCTACGAGCAGTACTTC. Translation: CASSPPRGGRFYEQYF.